This T cell receptor (beta chain) derives from a study of blood T cell repertoires in COVID-19. For the study at large: Acute and convalescent COVID-19 samples came from the United States, Italy and Spain.

Measured with immunoSEQ multiplex PCR; TCRdb has only the in-frame clones, and not every one. The sample holds more than 300,000 clones, 70% to 90% seen once. This CDR3 contains 13 residues. Germline values: CDR1 GTSNPN, CDR2 SVGIG (reference sequence). With 0 bases removed from V and 1 base from J, the gap between germline ends came to 6 bases. Symptom resolution, clearance, or two negative PCRs marked the recovered donors of Cohort 3. The source material was PBMCs or T cells enriched from blood (not recorded which). V and J are TRBV30 and TRBJ2-5, with D unclear. The source of this sequence is a woman younger than 45 who had recovered from COVID-19. The CDR3 protein is CAWSVQIQETQYF. The CDR3 DNA is TGTGCCTGGAGTGTACAAATCCAAGAGACCCAGTACTTC.